The T cell receptor (beta chain) under discussion was sequenced for a study of response to subunit inactivated influenza vaccine. Study-level results: Each seasonal influenza vaccination recruits few new T cells, the authors suggested.

MiXCR was run by TCRdb on the RT-PCR reads, yielding one entry per CDR3 protein. This sample yields some 640,000 distinct CDR3 sequences, of which more than 11% are seen a single time; 5.5% to 8% belongs to the top ten. CDR3 length equals 12 residues. Germline V gene sequence: CDR1 MNHEY, CDR2 SVGAGI. V was clipped by 4 bases and J by 5 bases, with 8 bases between them. Remarks on this clonotype: Its antigen remains unknown.

The sequence derives from a man aged 45-60 years who received an inactivated influenza vaccine. Sample: PBMCs from blood, taken 14 days before vaccination. The chain joins TRBV6-5 to TRBJ1-2, with D perhaps matching TRBD1 (5 bases). CDR3 loop: CASSSDRYGYTF. CDR3 sequence (DNA): TGTGCCAGCAGTTCCGACAGATATGGCTACACCTTC.